The 14 T cell receptor beta chains below were found in one sample sequenced in a study of cytotoxic CD8 clonotypes in ibrutinib-treated CLL. Some clones are missing from TCRdb's copy, which holds only in-frame ones; the method was immunoSEQ multiplex PCR. The sample has 65,000 to 95,000 clones, around 84% seen once. Source: PBMCs, taken before ibrutinib treatment. The receptor source for this set is a human donor with chronic lymphocytic leukemia.

This chain links TRBV29-1 with TRBJ1-1, with D possibly being TRBD1 (6 bases). V was pared by 4 bases and J by 1 base, with 10 bases between. The length of the CDR3 is 13 residues. From germline, CDR1 is SQVTM and CDR2 ANQGSEA. CDR3 in DNA: TGCAGCGTTGGAAGGGGGGGGAACACTGAAGCTTTCTTT. Its translation: CSVGRGGNTEAFF.

This clone was detected only once. The chain couples TRBV7-2 to TRBJ1-1; D is perhaps TRBD1 (5 bases). Trimming stripped 1 base from V and 8 bases from J, with 17 bases between. CDR1 is SGHTA, CDR2 FQGNSA, per germline. CDR3 length equals 15 residues. CDR3 nucleotides: TGTGCCAGCAGCTTAGTTAGGGGCCTTGGGGAGGAAGCTTTCTTT. Translation: CASSLVRGLGEEAFF.

This clone has just one count. This chain uses TRBV2 with TRBJ2-3; D gene ambiguous. The V and J ends lost 5 bases and 0 bases respectively, with 6 bases between them. The germline gives CDR1 SNHLY, CDR2 FYNNEI. The CDR3 sequence is 13 residues long. The DNA for the CDR3 is TGTGCCAGCAGTAGAGATAGCACAGATACGCAGTATTTT. Its translation is CASSRDSTDTQYF.

This rearrangement joins TRBV7-9 to TRBJ2-5; 8 positions match TRBD2. Trimming cost V 5 bases and J 1 base; bases outside gene matches: 9. From germline, CDR1 is SEHNR and CDR2 FQNEAQ (reference sequence). The CDR3 is made up of 16 amino acids. In nucleotides, the CDR3 is TGTGCCAGCAGCCGATCGGGGGGGCGGGGCCAAGAGACCCAGTACTTC. The encoded protein is CASSRSGGRGQETQYF.

The rearrangement links TRBV5-6 to TRBJ1-2; tentative D call: TRBD1 (5 bases). Germline V gene data show CDR1 as SGHDT and CDR2 as YYEEEE. This CDR3 region has 15 residues. V dropped 9 bases and J dropped 2 bases, with 20 bases sitting between them. CDR3: CATQGRGQTNYGYTF. In DNA, the CDR3 is TGTGCCACCCAAGGGAGGGGCCAAACCAACTATGGCTACACCTTC.

The chain links TRBV9 to TRBJ2-1, with 9 bases matching TRBD2. Germline V gene lookup returns CDR1 SGDLS and CDR2 YYNGEE. This CDR3 contains 15 residues. V lost 4 bases and J lost 0; bases outside the gene matches: 2. For the CDR3, the DNA is TGTGCCAGCAGCATACTAGCGGGCTCCTACAATGAGCAGTTCTTC. Residues: CASSILAGSYNEQFF.

V usage is TRBV7-6 and J usage is TRBJ1-5; TRBD1 aligns across 7 bases. The CDR3 totals 13 residues. Germline assignment: CDR1 SGHVS and CDR2 FNYEAQ. The V segment lost 5 bases and the J segment 2 bases; nucleotides outside the gene matches: 0. CDR3 region: CASSDRGNQPQHF. In DNA, the CDR3 is TGTGCCAGCAGCGACAGGGGCAATCAGCCCCAGCATTTT.

This chain connects TRBV5-1 to TRBJ1-6, with D possibly matching TRBD1 (6 bases). Germline CDR1 is SGHRS and CDR2 is YFSETQ. The CDR3 is 15 amino acids. The V end was cut by 1 base, the J end by 8 bases, with 13 bases between. The CDR3 here is CASSLKGSGDSPLHF. CDR3 DNA: TGCGCCAGCAGCTTGAAGGGCTCAGGGGATTCACCCCTCCACTTT.

The chain is built from TRBV4-1 and TRBJ2-5, with D possibly being TRBD1 (5 bases). Trimming removed 0 bases from V and 0 bases from J, with 8 bases in between. There are 15 residues in the CDR3. Germline-derived CDR1 and CDR2 are MGHRA and YSYEKL. The CDR3 spells CASSQDGADQETQYF. CDR3 nucleotides: TGCGCCAGCAGCCAAGATGGGGCAGACCAAGAGACCCAGTACTTC.

The chain is built from TRBV5-1 and TRBJ2-1, with TRBD2 identical over 11 bases. J was trimmed by 2 bases and V by 2 bases; bases with no gene match: 6. Germline V gene lookup returns CDR1 SGHRS and CDR2 YFSETQ. CDR3 length: 17 residues. Here the CDR3 reads CASSFGLAGGTYNEQFF. In DNA, the CDR3 is TGCGCCAGCAGCTTTGGGCTAGCGGGAGGTACCTACAATGAGCAGTTCTTC. The whole variable domain, remainder taken from reference TRBV5-1 and TRBJ2-1, is KAGVTQTPRYLIKTRGQQVTLSCSPISGHRSVSWYQQTPGQGLQFLFEYFSETQRNKGNFPGRFSGRQFSNSRSEMNVSTLELGDSALYLCASSFGLAGGTYNEQFFGPGTRLTVL.

The count of this clone is one. The chain uses TRBV14 and TRBJ2-7; 8 nucleotides align to TRBD2. Germline V lookup: CDR1 SGHDN, CDR2 FVKESK. The CDR3 sequence is 20 residues long. Trimming removed 5 bases from V and 1 base from J; junction bases left unmatched: 22. The chain's CDR3 is CASSLPPGRVQEKTSYEQYF. The CDR3 DNA is TGTGCCAGCAGCTTACCACCCGGGAGGGTTCAAGAGAAGACTTCCTACGAGCAGTACTTC.

The V call is TRBV29-1, the J call TRBJ2-6; D unresolved. The CDR3 consists of 16 residues. Germline values: CDR1 SQVTM, CDR2 ANQGSEA. Between the trimmed V and J ends, which lost 3 bases and 0 bases, there was a span of 12 bases. The CDR3 nucleotides are TGCAGCGTTGAGTTGAGGAACTACTCTGGGGCCAACGTCCTGACTTTC. Its protein is CSVELRNYSGANVLTF. Drawing the rest from reference TRBV29-1 and TRBJ2-6, the complete variable domain is SAVISQKPSRDICQRGTSLTIQCQVDSQVTMMFWYRQQPGQSLTLIATANQGSEATYESGFVIDKFPISRPNLTFSTLTVSNMSPEDSSIYLCSVELRNYSGANVLTFGAGSRLTVL.

The V and J genes are TRBV5-7 and TRBJ1-4; D ambiguous. TRBV5-7 is placed among ORFs of uncertain function. The CDR3 is 17 residues long. V shed 5 bases and J shed 4 bases, with 21 bases lying between them. CDR3 DNA sequence: TGTGCCAGCAGGAAAGGAAGGGTCGAAGATGGTAATGAAAAACTGTTTTTT. As protein: CASRKGRVEDGNEKLFF.

This rearrangement joins TRBV29-1 to TRBJ2-2; TRBD1 matches at 8 bases. The CDR3 consists of 12 residues. Germline lookup yields CDR1 SQVTM and CDR2 ANQGSEA. The CDR3 here is CGTSGGAGELFF. CDR3 in DNA: TGCGGGACTTCAGGGGGCGCCGGGGAGCTGTTTTTT.